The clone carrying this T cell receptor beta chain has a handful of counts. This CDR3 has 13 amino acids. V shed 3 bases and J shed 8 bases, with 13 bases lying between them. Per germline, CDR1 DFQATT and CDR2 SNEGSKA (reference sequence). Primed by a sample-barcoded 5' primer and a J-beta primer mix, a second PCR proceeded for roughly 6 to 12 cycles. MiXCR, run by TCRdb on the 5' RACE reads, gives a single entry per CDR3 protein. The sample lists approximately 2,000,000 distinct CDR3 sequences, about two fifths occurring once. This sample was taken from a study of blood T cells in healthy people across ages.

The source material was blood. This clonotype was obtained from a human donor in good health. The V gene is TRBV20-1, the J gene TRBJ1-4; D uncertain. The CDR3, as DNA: TGCAGTGCTAGTTATGTTGCGGGGGAAAAACTGTTTTTT. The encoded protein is CSASYVAGEKLFF.